This T cell receptor (beta chain) was found in a study of CD8 T cells in ankylosing spondylitis. V lost 4 bases and J lost 0, with 9 bases in between. Germline CDR1 SEHNR, CDR2 FQNEAQ (reference sequence). The CDR3 runs to 15 residues. Regarding the study as a whole: Among TCR beta sequences, a motif of eight highly homologous variants appeared characteristic of ankylosing spondylitis blood. Matched synovial fluid from ankylosing spondylitis patients was reported to be enriched for disease-linked clones.

This clonotype has a count of ten or more. The antigen remains unidentified. TCRdb passed the 5' RACE reads through MiXCR, listing each CDR3 protein once. This repertoire shows 150,000 to 200,000 distinct CDR3 sequences, under 15% found once; its top ten account for 11%. The specimen was blood, either unsorted or a sorted T cell fraction (not recorded which). The chain is built from TRBV7-9 and TRBJ2-2; D gene ambiguous. This receptor was taken from a female donor with ankylosing spondylitis or in good health (not recorded which). DNA for the CDR3: TGTGCCAGCAGCTCACGACGGACGAACACCGGGGAGCTGTTTTTT. It translates to CASSSRRTNTGELFF.